A single sample is the source of the 16 T cell receptor beta chains below, sequenced in a study of blood T cell repertoires in COVID-19. TCRdb keeps only in-frame clones here, not all; method: immunoSEQ multiplex PCR. The sample contains 250,000 to 350,000 clones, 70% to 85% of which appear only once. Sequencing was done on a sample of peripheral blood. These receptor sequences come from a human donor with COVID-19, enrolled during active disease. The donor label of this sample is uncertain.

The chain combines TRBV2 with TRBJ2-7; 9 bases fit TRBD1. The CDR3 totals 15 residues. The V gene's germline CDR1 is SNHLY and CDR2 FYNNEI. Trimming removed 7 bases from V and 6 bases from J; junction bases left unmatched: 13. CDR3 protein: CASIPSTGGGSEQYF. The CDR3 DNA reads as TGTGCCAGCATTCCCTCGACAGGGGGGGGCAGCGAGCAGTACTTC.

V and J are TRBV10-2 and TRBJ1-4; D perhaps matches TRBD1 (6 bases). There are 18 residues in the CDR3. V was clipped by 3 bases and J by 3 bases, with 20 bases between them. Looked up from germline, CDR1 is WSHSY and CDR2 is SAAADI. The CDR3: CASSDPHYQGQANEKLFF. The CDR3 region has the DNA TGCGCCAGCAGTGACCCACATTACCAGGGGCAGGCTAATGAAAAACTGTTTTTT.

This clone was recorded a few times. The rearrangement uses TRBV5-5 and TRBJ1-2; 7 nucleotides align to TRBD1. The trim removed 2 bases at V and 3 bases at J, leaving 7 bases unmatched. Germline V gene data show CDR1 as SGHKS and CDR2 as YYEKEE (reference sequence). The CDR3 has 15 amino acids. Here the CDR3 reads CASSFSPGQYYGYTF. CDR3 nucleotides: TGTGCCAGCAGCTTTTCACCGGGACAGTACTATGGCTACACCTTC.

This clone has a single count. J is TRBJ1-5 and V is TRBV7-8, with 7 positions matching TRBD1. CDR3 length equals 20 residues. From germline, CDR1 is SGHVS and CDR2 FQNEAQ. After removal of 0 bases from V and 2 bases from J, the junction contained 16 bases not matched to a gene. CDR3 sequence: CASSLARIGAQGVGNQPQHF. Here the CDR3 DNA reads TGTGCCAGCAGCTTAGCGAGGATCGGGGCCCAGGGGGTTGGCAATCAGCCCCAGCATTTT.

The J gene is TRBJ1-1, the V gene TRBV7-3, with D perhaps TRBD1 (5 bases). This CDR3 spans 14 amino acids. Deletions cut 1 base from V and 5 bases from J, with 11 bases between. The V gene's germline CDR1 is SGHTA and CDR2 FQGTGA. CDR3 bases: TGTGCCAGCAGCTTAATGGGGGGGAGGACTGAAGCTTTCTTT. This gives the protein CASSLMGGRTEAFF.

This chain joins TRBV6-5 and TRBJ2-7; a possible D gene is TRBD1 (6 bases). The CDR3 spans 12 residues. The V and J ends lost 6 bases and 5 bases respectively, with 11 bases between them. Germline-derived CDR1 and CDR2 are MNHEY and SVGAGI. CDR3 nucleotides: TGTGCCAGCAGCCTAAACAGGGACGAGCAGTACTTC. Its translation is CASSLNRDEQYF.

The V and J genes are TRBV4-1 and TRBJ2-7, with TRBD2 matching 10 bases. The germline V gene encodes CDR1 MGHRA and CDR2 YSYEKL. V shed 1 base and J 1 base; nucleotides not matched to a gene: 7. The length of the CDR3 is 17 residues. The CDR3 sequence is CASSQVLAGIRSYEQYF. The CDR3, as DNA: TGCGCCAGCAGCCAAGTACTAGCGGGAATACGTTCCTACGAGCAGTACTTC.

The V call is TRBV6-5, the J call TRBJ1-2, with TRBD1 as a possible D gene (5 bases). This CDR3 spans 12 amino acids. Trimming removed 8 bases at V and 8 bases at J, with 15 bases between. The germline CDR1 and CDR2 sequences are MNHEY and SVGAGI. CDR3 in amino acids: CASFSGAYGYTF. Written as DNA, the CDR3 is TGTGCCAGCTTTTCTGGGGCCTACGGCTACACCTTC.

This clone was counted a few times. The V and J genes are TRBV5-4 and TRBJ2-1, with a possible D match to TRBD1 (5 bases). Trimming removed 0 bases from V and 2 bases from J, with 9 bases in between. CDR1 and CDR2 from the germline V gene are SGHNT and YYREEE (reference sequence). This CDR3 has 15 amino acids. The CDR3 protein is CASSLGGQTYNEQFF. CDR3 sequence (DNA): TGTGCCAGCAGCTTGGGGGGCCAAACCTACAATGAGCAGTTCTTC.

The rearrangement links TRBV2 to TRBJ1-4, with D perhaps matching TRBD1 (5 bases). The germline gives CDR1 SNHLY, CDR2 FYNNEI. The CDR3 is made up of 13 amino acids. Trimming cost V 3 bases and J 7 bases, with 9 bases left between them. This chain's CDR3 is CASSDRVGEKLFF. DNA of the CDR3: TGTGCCAGCAGTGACAGGGTCGGTGAAAAACTGTTTTTT.

The J gene is TRBJ2-5, the V gene TRBV7-9; D not resolved. The CDR3 is made up of 13 amino acids. CDR1 is SEHNR, CDR2 FQNEAQ, per germline (reference sequence). Trimming pared 5 bases from V and 3 bases from J, leaving 10 bases between. The CDR3: CASSLDMEETQYF. In nucleotides, the CDR3 is TGTGCCAGCAGCCTCGACATGGAAGAGACCCAGTACTTC.

The rearrangement uses TRBV15 and TRBJ2-7; D might be TRBD1 (6 bases). This CDR3 is 14 amino acids long. With 4 bases removed from V and 2 bases from J, the gap between germline ends came to 12 bases. Germline CDR1 and CDR2: LNHNV and YYDKDF (reference sequence). The CDR3 region is CATSIAGVAYEQYF. CDR3 in DNA: TGTGCCACCAGCATAGCAGGGGTCGCCTACGAGCAGTACTTC.

A single count supports this clone. The V call is TRBV14, the J call TRBJ1-1, with D perhaps matching TRBD1 (5 bases). V shed 2 bases and J shed 1 base, with 5 bases lying between them. This CDR3 is built from 13 residues. The germline V gene encodes CDR1 SGHDN and CDR2 FVKESK. The CDR3 DNA follows: TGTGCCAGCAGCCAACAGGGGAACACTGAAGCTTTCTTT. The encoded protein is CASSQQGNTEAFF.

Only a few counts were recorded for this clone. This chain uses TRBV3-1 (or the pseudogene TRBV3-2) with TRBJ1-6; TRBD1 might be the D (6 bases). The ends were cut back, 4 bases at V and 7 bases at J, with 11 bases in the middle. Germline V gives CDR1 LGHDT, CDR2 YNNKEL (reference sequence). The CDR3 is made up of 14 amino acids. CDR3 protein: CASSPQGSNSPLHF. CDR3 DNA sequence: TGTGCCAGCAGCCCACAGGGATCCAATTCACCCCTCCACTTT.

The rearrangement links TRBV4-1 to TRBJ2-7; D is perhaps TRBD2 (5 bases). CDR3 length equals 15 residues. The germline CDR1 and CDR2 sequences are MGHRA and YSYEKL. V was pared by 4 bases and J by 5 bases, with 18 bases between. The CDR3: CASSPTGQRVHEQYF. CDR3 nucleotide sequence: TGCGCCAGCAGCCCCACCGGCCAGAGGGTCCACGAGCAGTACTTC.

The V call is TRBV2, the J call TRBJ2-6; a weak D match, TRBD2 (5 bases). In germline, CDR1 is SNHLY, CDR2 FYNNEI. The CDR3 loop spans 14 amino acids. The germline V and J ends were trimmed by 6 bases and 0 bases, with 6 bases remaining between them. CDR3 region: CASSRGSGANVLTF. DNA for the CDR3: TGTGCCAGCAGCCGGGGCTCTGGGGCCAACGTCCTGACTTTC.